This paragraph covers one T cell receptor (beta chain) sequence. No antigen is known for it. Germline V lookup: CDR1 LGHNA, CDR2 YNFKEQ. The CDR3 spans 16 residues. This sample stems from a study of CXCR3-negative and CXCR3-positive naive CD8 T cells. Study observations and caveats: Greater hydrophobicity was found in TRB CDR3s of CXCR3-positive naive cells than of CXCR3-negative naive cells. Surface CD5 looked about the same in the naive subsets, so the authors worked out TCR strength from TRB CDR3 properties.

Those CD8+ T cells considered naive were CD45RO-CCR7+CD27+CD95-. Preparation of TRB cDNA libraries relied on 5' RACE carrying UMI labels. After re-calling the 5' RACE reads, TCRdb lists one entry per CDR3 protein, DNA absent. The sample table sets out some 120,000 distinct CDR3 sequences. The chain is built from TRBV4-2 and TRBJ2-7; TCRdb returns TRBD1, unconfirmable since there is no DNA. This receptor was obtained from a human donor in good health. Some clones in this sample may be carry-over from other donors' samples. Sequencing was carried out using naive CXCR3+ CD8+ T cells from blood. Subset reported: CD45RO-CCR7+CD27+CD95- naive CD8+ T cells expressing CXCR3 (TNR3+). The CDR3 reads CASSQSAGQGPYEQYF.